This paragraph reports one T cell receptor beta chain. Repertoires were generated with immunoSEQ multiplex PCR, while TCRdb's copy carries only in-frame clones and drops some. The table lists some 250,000 clones, around 90% of them singletons. This sample is drawn from a study of blood T cell repertoires in COVID-19. Study-level background: Spain, Italy and the United States supplied samples that represented acute and convalescent COVID-19. T cells, B-cell-depleted T cells, or PBMCs provided the cDNA or gDNA that served as material.

There are 13 residues in the CDR3. V gave up 5 bases and J gave up 7 bases; unmatched junction bases: 6. Germline values: CDR1 SGDLS, CDR2 YYNGEE. The V and J genes are TRBV9 and TRBJ2-1; 7 nucleotides agree with TRBD2. Specimen: peripheral blood. This receptor was obtained from a man in his 60s who had recovered from COVID-19. This chain's CDR3 is CASSNRGGNEQFF. In DNA form, the CDR3 reads TGTGCCAGCAGTAATCGGGGAGGGAATGAGCAGTTCTTC.